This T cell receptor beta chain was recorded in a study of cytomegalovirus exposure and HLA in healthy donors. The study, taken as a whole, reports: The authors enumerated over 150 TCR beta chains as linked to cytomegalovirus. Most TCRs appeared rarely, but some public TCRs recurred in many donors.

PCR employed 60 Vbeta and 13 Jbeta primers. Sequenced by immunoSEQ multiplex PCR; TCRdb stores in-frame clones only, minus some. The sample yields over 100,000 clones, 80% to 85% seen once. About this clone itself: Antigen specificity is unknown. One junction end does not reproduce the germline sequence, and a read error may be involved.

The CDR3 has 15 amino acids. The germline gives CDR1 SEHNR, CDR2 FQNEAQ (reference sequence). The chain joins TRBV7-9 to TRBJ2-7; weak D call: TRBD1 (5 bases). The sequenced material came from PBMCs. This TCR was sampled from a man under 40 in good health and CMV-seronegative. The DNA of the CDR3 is TGTTCCAGCAGCCATCCAACCAGTAGGGGCGACGAGCAGTACTTC. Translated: CSSSHPTSRGDEQYF.